This TCR beta chain is drawn from a study of healthy donors' naive CD4 and CD8 T cells. Study overall: Donors spanned ages 20-25, 40-50 and 60-70 years, half female. General study points: Negatively charged CDR3s marked CD8+ lineage; positively charged CDR3s marked CD4+ lineage. Chains were not paired, since alpha and beta were sequenced in bulk.

Naive T cells were sorted: CD4+CD8-CD45RO-CD45RA+ for CD4+, CD8+CD4-CD45RA+CD27bright for CD8+. As to this clonotype: What it recognizes is unknown.

Each TCR library used 500 ng of total RNA and a linear amplification protocol. Via MiXCR, TCRdb re-called the reads, giving one row per CDR3 protein. The data hold some 190,000 distinct CDR3 sequences, with under 85% observed a single time. Germline CDR1 is SGHNT and CDR2 is YENEEA. V shed 0 bases and J shed 8 bases, with 10 bases lying between them. This CDR3 is built from 13 residues. Input material: naive CD4+ and CD8+ T cells sorted from blood, pooled from several donors. The chain is built from TRBV11-3 and TRBJ1-2; D call uncertain. This clonotype originated in a pool of human donors in good health; the sample pools cells from several healthy donors. The CDR3 sequence is CASSLDTSGGYTF. In nucleotides, the CDR3 is TGTGCCAGCAGCTTAGATACGTCGGGGGGCTACACCTTC.